Following are 29 T cell receptor beta chains from one sample sequenced in a study of blood T cell repertoires in COVID-19 (TCRdb year 2020). Library preparation employed the immunoSEQ multiplex PCR assay. TCRdb took this table from immuneACCESS and kept in-frame rearrangements with V and J called. Such tables lack part of the clones; where checked against another copy, unresolved V genes explain under half of the gap, and the rest is unexplained. In this sample the table shows around 280,000 clones, about 90% of which occur a single time. The leading ten clones occupy about 11% of the sample. Sequences were obtained from peripheral blood. These receptors were obtained from a woman aged 25 to 39 with COVID-19, enrolled during active disease.

The chain joins TRBV5-1 to TRBJ2-1, with 11 bases fitting TRBD2. Germline assignment: CDR1 SGHRS and CDR2 YFSETQ. This CDR3 comprises 15 residues. Trimming at V came to 4 bases and at J to 7 bases, leaving 7 bases not matched to a gene. The CDR3 here is CASSAGTSGRNEQFF. The DNA of the CDR3 is TGCGCCAGCAGCGCCGGGACTAGCGGCCGGAATGAGCAGTTCTTC.

This sequence joins TRBV7-9 and TRBJ1-2; no definite D call. The germline V and J ends were trimmed by 5 bases and 11 bases, with 12 bases remaining between them. This CDR3 is built from 11 residues. From germline, CDR1 is SEHNR and CDR2 FQNEAQ (reference sequence). CDR3 region: CASSETEQYTF. In nucleotides, the CDR3 is TGTGCCAGCAGCGAAACAGAGCAGTACACCTTC.

This clone has just a few counts. CDR3 in DNA: TGTGCCAGCAGTTACTCAGACCCAGGCTCTGGAAACACCATATATTTT. Translated: CASSYSDPGSGNTIYF. V is TRBV6-5 and J is TRBJ1-3; D is undetermined. The germline CDR1 and CDR2 sequences are MNHEY and SVGAGI. The CDR3 contains 16 residues. Trimming removed 0 bases from V and 0 bases from J, with 9 bases in between.

This clone has only one observation. The chain uses TRBV19 and TRBJ1-1; 7 nucleotides align to TRBD1. V shed 6 bases, J shed 0 bases, and the junction held 10 bases outside the gene matches. CDR3 length equals 16 residues. The germline gives CDR1 LNHDA, CDR2 SQIVND (reference sequence). CDR3 coding DNA: TGTGCCAGTAGCCTGGGGACAGATCCTTTGAACACTGAAGCTTTCTTT. Its protein is CASSLGTDPLNTEAFF. Supplemented by reference TRBV19 and TRBJ1-1, the full variable domain reads DGGITQSPKYLFRKEGQNVTLSCEQNLNHDAMYWYRQDPGQGLRLIYYSQIVNDFQKGDIAEGYSVSREKKESFPLTVTSAQKNPTAFYLCASSLGTDPLNTEAFFGQGTRLTVV.

The chain recombines TRBV7-9 with TRBJ1-2; 7 bases agree with TRBD1. There are 14 residues in the CDR3. The ends lost 0 bases at V and 4 bases at J; junction bases unmatched: 2. Germline loops: CDR1 SEHNR, CDR2 FQNEAQ (reference sequence). Here the CDR3 DNA reads TGTGCCAGCAGCTTAGCGGACAGGCTCTATGGCTACACCTTC. Its translation is CASSLADRLYGYTF. Variable domain in full (rest from reference TRBV7-9 and TRBJ1-2): DTGVSQNPRHKITKRGQNVTFRCDPISEHNRLYWYRQTLGQGPEFLTYFQNEAQLEKSRLLSDRFSAERPKGSFSTLEIQRTEQGDSAMYLCASSLADRLYGYTFGSGTRLTVV.

The V call is TRBV30, the J call TRBJ2-1, with D perhaps matching TRBD2 (5 bases). The CDR3 loop spans 16 amino acids. Germline V CDR1 and CDR2: GTSNPN, SVGIG (reference sequence). Trimming stripped 3 bases from V and 9 bases from J, with 24 bases between. As DNA, the CDR3 is TGTGCCTGGAGCACGGACTCGAGTTTATTTACTGGTGAGCAGTTCTTC. Protein sequence: CAWSTDSSLFTGEQFF.

The chain is built from TRBV2 and TRBJ1-3; no firm D call. There are 14 residues in the CDR3. Trimming shortened V by 7 bases and J by 0 bases, and 10 bases separated the two germline ends. CDR1 is SNHLY and CDR2 is FYNNEI in the germline V gene. CDR3 protein: CASTGLSSGNTIYF. The CDR3 DNA sequence: TGTGCCAGCACCGGACTGAGCTCTGGAAACACCATATATTTT.

The V call is TRBV5-1, the J call TRBJ1-2; D not resolved. The germline CDR1 and CDR2 sequences are SGHRS and YFSETQ. This CDR3 is 15 amino acids long. The ends were cut back, 3 bases at V and 8 bases at J, with 20 bases in the middle. The DNA for the CDR3 is TGCGCCAGCAGCTCCCGCATGGACTTTCTGGGGGGCTACACCTTC. This translates into CASSSRMDFLGGYTF.

The chain links TRBV2 to TRBJ2-7; perhaps TRBD2 as D (5 bases). CDR1 SNHLY and CDR2 FYNNEI come from the germline V gene. Deletions cut 7 bases from V and 0 bases from J, with 16 bases between. The CDR3 runs to 15 residues. The CDR3 region is CASIRTFLTSYEQYF. The CDR3 region has the DNA TGTGCCAGCATTAGGACTTTCCTGACCTCCTACGAGCAGTACTTC.

The chain uses TRBV29-1 and TRBJ1-1; a possible D gene is TRBD1 (5 bases). V was clipped by 4 bases and J by 11 bases, with 14 bases between them. The germline gives CDR1 SQVTM, CDR2 ANQGSEA. The CDR3 loop spans 11 amino acids. The CDR3 sequence: CSVGQGLVAFF. CDR3 in DNA: TGCAGCGTTGGCCAGGGTTTGGTCGCTTTCTTT.

This chain uses TRBV10-1 with TRBJ2-2; 7 bases are a match to TRBD1. The V gene's germline CDR1 is WNHNN and CDR2 SYGVQD (reference sequence). CDR3 length: 15 amino acids. The V gene end was trimmed by 5 bases and the J gene end by 4 bases; junction bases not matched to a gene: 7. In DNA, the CDR3 is TGCGCCAGCAGTCCGAGACAGGGCGGCACCGGGGAGCTGTTTTTT. Translation: CASSPRQGGTGELFF.

The table lists this clone with a count of one. The chain is built from TRBV5-1 and TRBJ2-3, with D possibly matching TRBD2 (6 bases). Per germline, CDR1 SGHRS and CDR2 YFSETQ. V lost 2 bases and J 4 bases, leaving 14 bases between the germline ends. CDR3 length equals 15 residues. The CDR3, as DNA: TGCGCCAGCAGCTTAGGCGGGGCCAGCTCAGATACGCAGTATTTT. This codes for CASSLGGASSDTQYF.

The rearrangement joins TRBV6-6 to TRBJ1-2; possible D gene TRBD1, 6 bases. Looked up from germline, CDR1 is MNHNY and CDR2 is SVGAGI (reference sequence). This CDR3 has 13 residues. Trimming took off 5 bases at V and 8 bases at J, with 15 bases between the two ends. CDR3 bases: TGTGCCAGCAGTCAACCACAGGGAAGAGGCTACACCTTC. Translated, it gives CASSQPQGRGYTF.

The chain couples TRBV4-1 to TRBJ1-2; D is ambiguous. The V end was cut by 0 bases, the J end by 6 bases, with 14 bases between. In germline, CDR1 is MGHRA, CDR2 YSYEKL. The CDR3 is 15 residues long. The CDR3 protein is CASSQDGRTPDGYTF. Here the CDR3 DNA reads TGCGCCAGCAGCCAAGATGGCCGGACTCCTGATGGCTACACCTTC.

This rearrangement joins TRBV7-9 to TRBJ2-5; 7 bases fit TRBD2. CDR3 size: 15 residues. V shed 5 bases, J shed 1 base, and the junction held 7 bases outside the gene matches. Germline-derived CDR1 and CDR2 are SEHNR and FQNEAQ (reference sequence). The CDR3 DNA sequence: TGTGCCAGCAGCAAACGGACTAGTACCCAAGAGACCCAGTACTTC. Protein sequence: CASSKRTSTQETQYF.

This clone was detected only once. This sequence joins TRBV7-9 and TRBJ1-1; 7 positions agree with TRBD1. This CDR3 region has 15 residues. Trimming at V came to 3 bases and at J to 2 bases, leaving 6 bases not matched to a gene. Germline CDR1 is SEHNR and CDR2 is FQNEAQ (reference sequence). This CDR3 reads CASSLRRDSNTEAFF. The CDR3 bases are TGTGCCAGCAGCTTGAGACGGGACAGTAACACTGAAGCTTTCTTT.

This rearrangement joins TRBV7-8 to TRBJ1-1; D uncertain. There are 14 residues in the CDR3. The V gene's germline CDR1 is SGHVS and CDR2 FQNEAQ. Trimming pared 3 bases from V and 7 bases from J, leaving 15 bases between. CDR3 region: CASSFGYSGIEAFF. CDR3 DNA sequence: TGTGCCAGCAGCTTTGGGTATTCCGGGATTGAAGCTTTCTTT.

DNA for the CDR3: TGTGCCAGCAGCGTAGATGGACTAGCGGGACCGGATACGCAGTATTTT. Amino acids: CASSVDGLAGPDTQYF. The chain is built from TRBV9 and TRBJ2-3; TRBD2 matches at 12 bases. Looked up from germline, CDR1 is SGDLS and CDR2 is YYNGEE. V dropped 0 bases and J dropped 6; count of bases not matched to a gene: 5. The CDR3 length is 16 residues.

The chain links TRBV18 to TRBJ2-7; perhaps TRBD1 as D (5 bases). CDR3 length: 15 amino acids. Germline-derived CDR1 and CDR2 are KGHSH and LQKENI. V shed 5 bases and J shed 5 bases, with 19 bases lying between them. CDR3 region: CASSDFDRSLDEQYF. DNA of the CDR3: TGTGCCAGCTCAGACTTTGACAGATCCCTCGACGAGCAGTACTTC.

This chain uses TRBV6-5 with TRBJ2-1; 9 bases line up with TRBD2. Germline V lookup: CDR1 MNHEY, CDR2 SVGAGI. V shed 2 bases and J 6 bases; nucleotides not matched to a gene: 5. The CDR3 length is 15 residues. CDR3 DNA: TGTGCCAGCAGTTACGCGGGAGGGCCTGGCAATGAGCAGTTCTTC. Translating it yields CASSYAGGPGNEQFF.

V and J are TRBV6-4 and TRBJ2-7; 7 bases fit TRBD2. The trim removed 4 bases at V and 5 bases at J, leaving 5 bases unmatched. The CDR3 consists of 13 residues. From germline, CDR1 is MRHNA and CDR2 SNTAGT. In DNA, the CDR3 is TGTGCCAGCAGTGGAACCGGGACTAACGAGCAGTACTTC. Translated: CASSGTGTNEQYF.

This clone was seen a few times. The V gene is TRBV13, the J gene TRBJ1-3; D remains ambiguous. CDR3 length equals 13 residues. Trimming removed 5 bases from V and 0 bases from J, with 5 bases in between. Germline V gene sequence: CDR1 PRHDT, CDR2 FYEKMQ (reference sequence). The CDR3 protein is CASSPYSGNTIYF. In DNA form, the CDR3 reads TGTGCCAGCAGCCCCTACTCTGGAAACACCATATATTTT.

V usage is TRBV28 and J usage is TRBJ1-1; D gene unclear. This CDR3 comprises 14 residues. CDR1 is MDHEN and CDR2 is SYDVKM in the germline V gene. Trimming took 0 bases from V and 6 from J, leaving 11 bases between them. CDR3 DNA sequence: TGTGCCAGCAGTTTATGGGGAGGGAGAGCTGAAGCTTTCTTT. Its translation: CASSLWGGRAEAFF. The full variable domain, with the rest looked up from reference TRBV28 and TRBJ1-1, is DVKVTQSSRYLVKRTGEKVFLECVQDMDHENMFWYRQDPGLGLRLIYFSYDVKMKEKGDIPEGYSVSREKKERFSLILESASTNQTSMYLCASSLWGGRAEAFFGQGTRLTVV.

The rearrangement joins TRBV2 to TRBJ2-5, with 11 bases matching TRBD2. Germline CDR1 reads SNHLY; CDR2 reads FYNNEI. With 6 bases clipped from V and 13 bases from J, the junction kept 13 bases outside the gene matches. There are 14 residues in the CDR3. The CDR3 protein is CASRPGTSGSTLYF. The CDR3 DNA follows: TGTGCCAGCAGACCCGGGACTAGCGGCTCCACCTTGTACTTC.

The genes are TRBV9 and TRBJ2-1; 8 nucleotides line up with TRBD2. J was trimmed by 8 bases and V by 0 bases; bases with no gene match: 7. Germline V lookup: CDR1 SGDLS, CDR2 YYNGEE. The CDR3 totals 15 residues. The CDR3 is CASSVVSGSTDEQFF. CDR3 sequence (DNA): TGTGCCAGCAGCGTAGTGAGCGGGAGCACCGATGAGCAGTTCTTC.

The V and J genes are TRBV25-1 and TRBJ2-7; a possible D gene is TRBD2 (6 bases). V was cut by 5 bases and J by 4 bases, with 12 bases left in between. This CDR3 has 13 amino acids. Per germline, CDR1 MGHDK and CDR2 SYGVNS. The CDR3 nucleotides read TGTGCCAGCAGTTCTCGGACTACTTACGAGCAGTACTTC. Residues: CASSSRTTYEQYF.

The chain has TRBV7-8 and TRBJ2-5; 7 bases agree with TRBD1. V shed 4 bases and J 5 bases; nucleotides not matched to a gene: 7. Germline CDR1 reads SGHVS; CDR2 reads FQNEAQ. This CDR3 is 14 amino acids long. For the CDR3, the DNA is TGTGCCAGCAGCTACGGACAGGTTGTGGAGACCCAGTACTTC. Translated: CASSYGQVVETQYF.

The chain couples TRBV3-1 (or the pseudogene TRBV3-2) to TRBJ2-7; 10 bases are shared with TRBD2. Germline values: CDR1 LGHDT, CDR2 YNNKEL (reference sequence). Trimming took 1 base from V and 1 from J; bases not matched to a gene: 4. The CDR3 consists of 16 residues. The CDR3 nucleotides are TGTGCCAGCAGCCAAGGACTAGCGGGCCTATCCTACGAGCAGTACTTC. It codes for CASSQGLAGLSYEQYF.

This clone showed up just a few times. V and J are TRBV28 and TRBJ1-4; 8 nucleotides align to TRBD1. V shed 8 bases, J shed 3 bases, and the junction held 5 bases outside the gene matches. CDR3 length: 14 amino acids. Germline CDR1 and CDR2: MDHEN and SYDVKM. CDR3: CASSETGANEKLFF. Here the CDR3 DNA reads TGTGCCAGCTCGGAGACAGGGGCTAATGAAAAACTGTTTTTT.